This record looks at one T cell receptor beta chain sequence and its context. The data were produced by immunoSEQ multiplex PCR, yet TCRdb's version contains in-frame clones alone and is incomplete. The repertoire has 65,000 to 70,000 clones, about 90% of them found once; the top ten carry about 10%. Germline CDR1 SGHRS, CDR2 YFSETQ. This CDR3 region has 16 residues. With 2 bases removed from V and 0 bases from J, the gap between germline ends came to 12 bases. Cycle 7 day 1, cycle 4 day 1, and baseline were the timepoints at which blood was sampled. This record belongs to a study of OX40 agonist ivuxolimab in advanced cancers.

The material was CD4+ or CD8+ T cells sorted from blood, obtained in a trial of the OX40 agonist ivuxolimab. The sequence was obtained from an adult with an advanced solid tumor such as melanoma, head and neck, liver or kidney cancer. The rearrangement uses TRBV5-1 and TRBJ2-1; D gene ambiguous. The CDR3 loop reads CASSFQASSSYNEQFF. The DNA for the CDR3 is TGCGCCAGCAGCTTTCAAGCGTCGAGCTCCTACAATGAGCAGTTCTTC.